The 11 T cell receptor beta chains presented below share a single source sample, sequenced in a study. Each CDR3 protein gets one entry after TCRdb re-called the 5' RACE reads with MiXCR. The sample lists under 60,000 distinct CDR3 sequences; more than 25% were seen once. Specimen: naive CD4+ T cells sorted from blood. Documented subset: naive CD4+ T cells, CD4+CD45RA+CD25-. All receptors derive from a female donor with breast cancer.

The rearrangement links TRBV20-1 to TRBJ1-5, with D maybe TRBD1 (5 bases). This CDR3 is 14 amino acids long. Germline CDR1 and CDR2: DFQATT and SNEGSKA (reference sequence). Trimming stripped 1 base from V and 0 bases from J, with 7 bases between. CDR3 in DNA: TGCAGTGCTAGAGGGGGCCCTAGCAATCAGCCCCAGCATTTT. This gives the protein CSARGGPSNQPQHF.

The chain joins TRBV29-1 to TRBJ1-5, with D unresolved. Germline V CDR1 and CDR2: SQVTM, ANQGSEA. The CDR3 consists of 12 residues. Trimming removed 6 bases at V and 0 bases at J, with 6 bases between. The CDR3 region has the DNA TGCAGCGTACGGGGTAGCAATCAGCCCCAGCATTTT. This translates into CSVRGSNQPQHF.

CDR3 sequence reads: CASSLNRDWREDTQYF. CDR3 in DNA: TGTGCCAGCAGCTTAAACCGGGACTGGAGGGAAGATACGCAGTATTTT. V and J are TRBV7-9 and TRBJ2-3; D possibly corresponds to TRBD2 (6 bases). V lost 2 bases and J 5 bases, leaving 17 bases between the germline ends. The CDR3 consists of 16 residues. Germline CDR1 reads SEHNR; CDR2 reads FQNEAQ (reference sequence).

Comment on this clonotype: One end of the junction fails to match germline, which may point to a read error. The chain couples TRBV25-1 to TRBJ1-6, with 9 nucleotides matching TRBD1. Germline V gene data show CDR1 as MGHDK and CDR2 as SYGVNS. The CDR3 runs 16 residues. The CDR3 loop reads CASGETGQGRNSPLHF. The CDR3 region has the DNA TGTGCCAGCGGTGAAACAGGACAGGGGCGGAATTCACCCCTCCACTTT. Based on the CDR3 plus reference TRBV25-1 and TRBJ1-6, the full variable domain is EADIYQTPRYLVIGTGKKITLECSQTMGHDKMYWYQQDPGMELHLIHYSYGVNSTEKGDLSSESTVSRIRTEHFPLTLESARPSHTSQYLCASGETGQGRNSPLHFGNGTRLTVT.

This clonotype was recorded a few times. The chain joins TRBV28 to TRBJ2-7; D perhaps matches TRBD1 (6 bases). The CDR3 is 14 residues long. CDR1 and CDR2 (germline): MDHEN, SYDVKM. V lost 1 base to trimming and J lost 4 bases, with 11 bases between them. In nucleotides, the CDR3 is TGTGCCAGCAGTTTATCACTAGGGGGATACGAGCAGTACTTC. Protein sequence: CASSLSLGGYEQYF.

By share, this clonotype ranks as medium-sized (0.01 to 0.1%). Compared with germline, one end of the junction differs, possibly owing to a read error. The chain combines TRBV6-1 with TRBJ1-1, with unresolved D. The CDR3 sequence is 14 residues long. Germline assignment: CDR1 MNHNS and CDR2 SASEGT. The CDR3 here is CASREGPGNPEAFF. The CDR3 DNA sequence: TGTGCCAGCAGGGAAGGCCCGGGAAACCCTGAAGCTTTCTTT.

The chain recombines TRBV7-2 with TRBJ2-6; D unclear. Trimming shortened V by 3 bases and J by 2 bases, and 11 bases separated the two germline ends. Germline values: CDR1 SGHTA, CDR2 FQGNSA. This CDR3 is 16 amino acids long. As DNA, the CDR3 is TGTGCCAGCAGCTTGGTATCGGGCGCTGGGGCCAACGTCCTGACTTTC. Translation: CASSLVSGAGANVLTF.

This clonotype was seen only a few times. This rearrangement joins TRBV12-3 or TRBV12-4 to TRBJ1-3; possible D gene TRBD1, 6 bases. Trimming stripped 5 bases from V and 1 base from J, with 9 bases between. The CDR3 is 14 residues long. As DNA, the CDR3 is TGTGCCAGCAGTACCGGGACATCTGGAAACACCATATATTTT. Translating it yields CASSTGTSGNTIYF.

This clonotype was observed a few times. The chain carries TRBV6-1 and TRBJ1-5, with D maybe TRBD1 (6 bases). This CDR3 is 14 amino acids long. Germline values: CDR1 MNHNS, CDR2 SASEGT. V shed 7 bases and J shed 5 bases, with 15 bases lying between them. CDR3 DNA sequence: TGTGCCAGCATCTCAGGGGAGGAGTATCAGCCCCAGCATTTT. Amino acid sequence: CASISGEEYQPQHF.

This clonotype has only a few counts. J is TRBJ2-3 and V is TRBV6-2 or TRBV6-3; 7 nucleotides line up with TRBD1. The CDR3 spans 16 residues. Germline V CDR1 and CDR2: MNHEY, SVGEGT. V lost 6 bases and J lost 2; bases outside the gene matches: 11. The CDR3 DNA sequence: TGTGCCAGCAGGAGAGACAGGGTGTCGGCCACAGATACGCAGTATTTT. Its protein product is CASRRDRVSATDTQYF.

This clonotype occurred a few times. Here the CDR3 DNA reads TGCAGTGCTCCTCCGGGACAGCTGGACACCGGGGAGCTGTTTTTT. This encodes CSAPPGQLDTGELFF. This chain joins TRBV20-1 and TRBJ2-2; 7 positions agree with TRBD1. The CDR3 is 15 residues long. Germline V gene sequence: CDR1 DFQATT, CDR2 SNEGSKA (reference sequence). V dropped 5 bases and J dropped 3; count of bases not matched to a gene: 9.